The present T cell receptor beta chain was sequenced within a study of tumor-infiltrating lymphocytes in primary liver carcinoma. Starting material for RNA and DNA co-extraction consisted of roughly 19-31 mg of unsorted bulk tissue. Resection treated the patients' primary liver carcinoma. CDR1 and CDR2 from the germline V gene are MNHNS and SASEGT. The trim removed 7 bases at V and 5 bases at J, leaving 8 bases unmatched. CDR3 length: 14 amino acids. Study observations and caveats: The study found tumor-adjacent and tumor-blood pairs overlapped less than tumor region pairs.

A primer matching the constant region was used to make TCR beta cDNA from approximately 0.45 ug of total RNA. Three nested multiplex PCR rounds of slightly modified ARM-PCR generated TCR beta libraries. The study ran its first two PCR rounds for roughly 10 cycles each, using TRBV1-TRBV30 forward primers and a C-beta reverse primer. A single record per CDR3 protein comes from TCRdb applying MiXCR to the multiplex PCR reads. The table has about 120,000 distinct CDR3 sequences, about two thirds seen once. This clonotype appeared a single time. The antigen is undetermined. The sequenced sample consisted of tumor-adjacent normal liver tissue. The receptor was derived from a woman between 55 and 75 years old with primary liver carcinoma and hepatitis B virus infection. This sequence joins TRBV6-1 and TRBJ2-5; TRBD1 aligns across 9 bases. The CDR3 DNA reads as TGTGCCAGCATACAAACAGGGGGCCGGGAGACCCAGTACTTC. This translates into CASIQTGGRETQYF.